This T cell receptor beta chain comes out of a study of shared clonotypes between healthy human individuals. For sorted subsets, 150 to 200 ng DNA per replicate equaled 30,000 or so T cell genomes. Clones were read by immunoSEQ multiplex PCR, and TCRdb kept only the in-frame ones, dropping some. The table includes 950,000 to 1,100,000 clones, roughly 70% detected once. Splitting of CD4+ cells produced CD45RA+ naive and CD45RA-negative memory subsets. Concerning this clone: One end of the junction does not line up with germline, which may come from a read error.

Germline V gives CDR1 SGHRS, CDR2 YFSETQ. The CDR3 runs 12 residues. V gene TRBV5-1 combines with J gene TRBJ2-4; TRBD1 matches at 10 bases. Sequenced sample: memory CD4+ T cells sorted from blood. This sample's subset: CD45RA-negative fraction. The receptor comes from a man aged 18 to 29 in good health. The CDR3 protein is CASSPGDRGYSF. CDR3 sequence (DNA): TGCGCCAGCAGCCCAGGGGACAGGGGCTACTCCTTC. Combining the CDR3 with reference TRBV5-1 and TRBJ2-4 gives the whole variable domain KAGVTQTPRYLIKTRGQQVTLSCSPISGHRSVSWYQQTPGQGLQFLFEYFSETQRNKGNFPGRFSGRQFSNSRSEMNVSTLELGDSALYLCASSPGDRGYSFGAGTRLSVL.